Following are 19 T cell receptor beta chains from one sample sequenced in a study of cytomegalovirus exposure and HLA in healthy donors. PCR was performed using 60 Vbeta and 13 Jbeta primers. The data were produced by immunoSEQ multiplex PCR, yet TCRdb's version contains in-frame clones alone and is incomplete. This sample yields some 110,000 clones, of which around 64% are seen a single time; roughly 8.4% belongs to the top ten. Sequenced input: PBMCs. The receptors were sampled from a young man in good health and CMV-seropositive.

This chain links TRBV27 with TRBJ2-2, with D perhaps matching TRBD1 (5 bases). The CDR3 extends over 14 amino acids. V lost 7 bases and J lost 6, with 15 bases in between. Germline-derived CDR1 and CDR2 are MNHEY and SMNVEV (reference sequence). The CDR3 loop is CASTRQGISGELFF. CDR3 sequence (DNA): TGTGCCAGCACACGGCAGGGAATCTCCGGGGAGCTGTTTTTT.

Comment on this clone: Other DNA sequences of this sample code for an identical CDR3. The rearrangement uses TRBV11-2 and TRBJ2-3; D is undetermined. Trimming left V 7 bases short and J 2 bases short, with 7 bases between. The CDR3 is made up of 12 amino acids. Germline CDR1 reads SGHAT; CDR2 reads FQNNGV. In DNA form, the CDR3 reads TGTGCCAGCACCCCGTCCACAGATACGCAGTATTTT. It encodes CASTPSTDTQYF.

The chain is built from TRBV4-3 and TRBJ1-5; 8 bases align to TRBD1. Unmatched junction bases numbered 7, after V lost 0 bases and J lost 6 bases. The CDR3 consists of 16 residues. Germline V gives CDR1 LGHNA, CDR2 YSLEER. The CDR3 loop is CASSQEWGQGAQPQHF. The CDR3, as DNA: TGCGCCAGCAGCCAAGAATGGGGTCAGGGGGCTCAGCCCCAGCATTTT.

The chain links TRBV7-9 to TRBJ2-5, with D tentatively TRBD2 (6 bases). Germline CDR1 and CDR2: SEHNR and FQNEAQ (reference sequence). Trimming pared 5 bases from V and 4 bases from J, leaving 11 bases between. The CDR3 loop spans 13 amino acids. CDR3 DNA: TGTGCCAGCAGCCAAAACGGGGGAGAGACCCAGTACTTC. Amino acid sequence: CASSQNGGETQYF.

This clone was counted a few times. This chain connects TRBV27 to TRBJ1-1; D is perhaps TRBD1 (6 bases). Between the trimmed V and J ends, which lost 0 bases and 6 bases, there was a span of 17 bases. The CDR3 sequence is 16 residues long. Germline values: CDR1 MNHEY, CDR2 SMNVEV (reference sequence). The CDR3 DNA sequence: TGTGCCAGCAGTTTATCGCGCGGGGGCCGGGAGGCTGAAGCTTTCTTT. Its translation is CASSLSRGGREAEAFF.

The V gene is TRBV4-1, the J gene TRBJ1-4; D not resolved. The V end lost 9 bases, the J end lost 2 bases, and 19 bases lay between the germline ends. CDR3 length: 16 amino acids. CDR1 and CDR2 (germline): MGHRA, YSYEKL. The CDR3 reads CASLNRVRATNEKLFF. CDR3 nucleotides: TGCGCCAGTTTAAATCGGGTCCGTGCCACTAATGAAAAACTGTTTTTT.

The V gene is TRBV29-1, the J gene TRBJ2-2, with unresolved D. Germline CDR1 reads SQVTM; CDR2 reads ANQGSEA. This CDR3 has 12 residues. The V gene lost 4 bases and the J gene lost 0 bases, with 3 bases spanning the gap. The CDR3 nucleotides read TGCAGCGTTGGAGCGAACACCGGGGAGCTGTTTTTT. Translation gives CSVGANTGELFF.

CDR3 bases: TGCGCCAGCATGATAGAGGGTCCCACCGGGGAGCTGTTTTTT. Protein: CASMIEGPTGELFF. The chain employs TRBV10-2 and TRBJ2-2; weak D call: TRBD2 (5 bases). Germline-derived CDR1 and CDR2 are WSHSY and SAAADI. Trimming left V 7 bases short and J 4 bases short, with 13 bases between. CDR3 size: 14 residues.

The V call is TRBV6-5, the J call TRBJ1-5; 9 positions match TRBD1. V was clipped by 6 bases and J by 11 bases; unmatched bases: 5. This CDR3 spans 12 amino acids. CDR1 and CDR2 from the germline V gene are MNHEY and SVGAGI. CDR3: CASRATGGTQHF. The CDR3, as DNA: TGTGCCAGCAGAGCGACAGGGGGAACCCAGCATTTT.

The chain employs TRBV6-4 and TRBJ2-7; 7 bases map to TRBD1. The CDR3 is 15 residues long. Germline CDR1 is MRHNA and CDR2 is SNTAGT. Trimming took 6 bases from V and 13 from J; bases not matched to a gene: 21. CDR3 DNA: TGTGCCAGCAGCGACAGGGTCCTCGGGAAATGCCCGAGTTACGTC. As protein: CASSDRVLGKCPSYV.

This chain links TRBV29-1 with TRBJ1-2; no definite D call. The length of the CDR3 is 12 residues. The germline gives CDR1 SQVTM, CDR2 ANQGSEA. Trimming removed 2 bases from V and 2 bases from J, with 6 bases in between. CDR3: CSVERGNYGYTF. As DNA, the CDR3 is TGCAGCGTTGAAAGAGGGAACTATGGCTACACCTTC. Using reference TRBV29-1 and TRBJ1-2 for the parts outside the CDR3, the full variable domain is SAVISQKPSRDICQRGTSLTIQCQVDSQVTMMFWYRQQPGQSLTLIATANQGSEATYESGFVIDKFPISRPNLTFSTLTVSNMSPEDSSIYLCSVERGNYGYTFGSGTRLTVV.

The genes are TRBV19 and TRBJ2-1, with 8 bases aligning to TRBD2. The CDR3 covers 15 residues. Germline loops: CDR1 LNHDA, CDR2 SQIVND (reference sequence). The V segment lost 2 bases and the J segment 3 bases; nucleotides outside the gene matches: 3. CDR3 sequence reads: CASSILSGDYNEQFF. The CDR3 DNA follows: TGTGCCAGTAGTATACTTAGCGGGGACTACAATGAGCAGTTCTTC. The variable domain in full, with the rest retrieved from reference TRBV19 and TRBJ2-1, is DGGITQSPKYLFRKEGQNVTLSCEQNLNHDAMYWYRQDPGQGLRLIYYSQIVNDFQKGDIAEGYSVSREKKESFPLTVTSAQKNPTAFYLCASSILSGDYNEQFFGPGTRLTVL.

V usage is TRBV6-5 and J usage is TRBJ2-5; 13 nucleotides match TRBD2. The germline V gene encodes CDR1 MNHEY and CDR2 SVGAGI. The CDR3 totals 15 residues. V shed 0 bases, J shed 5 bases, and the junction held 0 bases outside the gene matches. The CDR3, as DNA: TGTGCCAGCAGTTACTCGACTAGCGGGGGGGAGACCCAGTACTTC. Translating gives CASSYSTSGGETQYF.

J is TRBJ2-5 and V is TRBV10-3; 10 positions match TRBD2. CDR1 ENHRY and CDR2 SYGVKD come from the germline V gene. The J segment lost 5 bases and the V segment lost 6 bases, leaving 9 bases of the junction unmatched. The CDR3 runs 15 residues. CDR3 sequence reads: CAIRGILAGEETQYF. As DNA, the CDR3 is TGTGCCATCAGAGGAATTCTAGCGGGAGAGGAGACCCAGTACTTC.

A single count supports this clone. The rearrangement links TRBV6-6 to TRBJ1-1; D may be TRBD1 (6 bases). V lost 6 bases, J lost 4 bases, and 15 bases lay in between. Germline lookup yields CDR1 MNHNY and CDR2 SVGAGI (reference sequence). The CDR3 length is 14 residues. DNA of the CDR3: TGTGCCAGCAGCCCACAGGGATGGGGCACTGAAGCTTTCTTT. It is translated as CASSPQGWGTEAFF.

This clone was observed a single time. The V call is TRBV29-1, the J call TRBJ1-2, with D tentatively TRBD1 (6 bases). CDR1 is SQVTM and CDR2 is ANQGSEA in the germline V gene. This CDR3 is built from 12 residues. The CDR3 here is CRAGGQSYGYTF. The DNA of the CDR3 is TGCAGGGCGGGAGGACAGAGCTATGGCTACACCTTC.

This clone was observed a handful of times. This chain links TRBV27 with TRBJ2-1; a weak D match, TRBD2 (5 bases). This CDR3 is built from 14 residues. Between the trimmed V and J ends, which lost 7 bases and 6 bases, there was a span of 16 bases. Germline V gene data show CDR1 as MNHEY and CDR2 as SMNVEV (reference sequence). DNA for the CDR3: TGTGCCAGCAATCCCCGTCGAGGGTTCAATGAGCAGTTCTTC. It yields the protein CASNPRRGFNEQFF.

The chain has TRBV11-3 and TRBJ1-1; 8 bases are a match to TRBD1. There are 14 residues in the CDR3. The germline V gene has CDR1 SGHNT and CDR2 YENEEA. J lost 4 bases, V lost 5 bases, and 6 bases had no gene match. CDR3 amino acids: CASSPGGRVTEAFF. CDR3 coding DNA: TGTGCCAGCAGCCCAGGGGGCAGGGTCACTGAAGCTTTCTTT.

The V and J genes are TRBV5-1 and TRBJ1-1, with D possibly matching TRBD1 (5 bases). Deletions cut 2 bases from V and 6 bases from J, with 11 bases between. The CDR3 totals 13 residues. The V gene's germline CDR1 is SGHRS and CDR2 YFSETQ. The CDR3 is CASSFQGEAEAFF. CDR3 in DNA: TGCGCCAGCAGCTTCCAGGGTGAGGCTGAAGCTTTCTTT.